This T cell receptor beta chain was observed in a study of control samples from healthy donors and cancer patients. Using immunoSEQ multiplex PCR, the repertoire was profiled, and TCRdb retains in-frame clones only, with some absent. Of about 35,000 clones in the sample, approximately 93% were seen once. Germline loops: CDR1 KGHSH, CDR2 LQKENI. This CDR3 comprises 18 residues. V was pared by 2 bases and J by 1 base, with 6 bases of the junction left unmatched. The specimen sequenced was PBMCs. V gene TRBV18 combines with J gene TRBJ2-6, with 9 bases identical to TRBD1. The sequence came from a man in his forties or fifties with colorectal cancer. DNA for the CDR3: TGTGCCAGCTCACCAGCCGGGACAGGGACTTCTGGGGCCAACGTCCTGACTTTC. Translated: CASSPAGTGTSGANVLTF.